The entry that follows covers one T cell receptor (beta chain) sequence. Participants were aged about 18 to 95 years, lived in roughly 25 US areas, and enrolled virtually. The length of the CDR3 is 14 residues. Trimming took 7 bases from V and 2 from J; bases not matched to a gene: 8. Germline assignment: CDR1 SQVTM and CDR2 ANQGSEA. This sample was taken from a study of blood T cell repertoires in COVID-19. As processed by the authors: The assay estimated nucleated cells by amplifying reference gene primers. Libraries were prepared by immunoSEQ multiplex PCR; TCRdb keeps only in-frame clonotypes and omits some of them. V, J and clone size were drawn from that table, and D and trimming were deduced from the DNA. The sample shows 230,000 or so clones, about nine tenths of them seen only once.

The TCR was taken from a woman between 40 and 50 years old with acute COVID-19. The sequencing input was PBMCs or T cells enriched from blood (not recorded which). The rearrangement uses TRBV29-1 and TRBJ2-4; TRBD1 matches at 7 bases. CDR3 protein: CSARLGQPKNIQYF. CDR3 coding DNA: TGCAGCGCCCGACTGGGACAGCCCAAAAACATTCAGTACTTC. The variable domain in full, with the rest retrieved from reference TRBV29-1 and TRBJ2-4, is SAVISQKPSRDICQRGTSLTIQCQVDSQVTMMFWYRQQPGQSLTLIATANQGSEATYESGFVIDKFPISRPNLTFSTLTVSNMSPEDSSIYLCSARLGQPKNIQYFGAGTRLSVL.